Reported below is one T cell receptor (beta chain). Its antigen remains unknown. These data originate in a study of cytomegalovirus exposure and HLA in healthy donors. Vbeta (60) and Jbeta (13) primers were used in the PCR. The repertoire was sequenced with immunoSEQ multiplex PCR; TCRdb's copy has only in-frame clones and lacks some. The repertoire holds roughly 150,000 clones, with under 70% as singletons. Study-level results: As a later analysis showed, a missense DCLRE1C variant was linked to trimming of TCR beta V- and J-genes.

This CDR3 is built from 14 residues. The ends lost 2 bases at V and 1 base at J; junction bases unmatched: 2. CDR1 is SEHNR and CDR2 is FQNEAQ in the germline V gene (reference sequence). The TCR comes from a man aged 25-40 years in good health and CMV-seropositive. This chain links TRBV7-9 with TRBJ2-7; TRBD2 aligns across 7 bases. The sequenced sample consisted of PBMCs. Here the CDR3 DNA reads TGTGCCAGCAGCTTACAGGGAGGGTCCTACGAGCAGTACTTC. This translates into CASSLQGGSYEQYF.